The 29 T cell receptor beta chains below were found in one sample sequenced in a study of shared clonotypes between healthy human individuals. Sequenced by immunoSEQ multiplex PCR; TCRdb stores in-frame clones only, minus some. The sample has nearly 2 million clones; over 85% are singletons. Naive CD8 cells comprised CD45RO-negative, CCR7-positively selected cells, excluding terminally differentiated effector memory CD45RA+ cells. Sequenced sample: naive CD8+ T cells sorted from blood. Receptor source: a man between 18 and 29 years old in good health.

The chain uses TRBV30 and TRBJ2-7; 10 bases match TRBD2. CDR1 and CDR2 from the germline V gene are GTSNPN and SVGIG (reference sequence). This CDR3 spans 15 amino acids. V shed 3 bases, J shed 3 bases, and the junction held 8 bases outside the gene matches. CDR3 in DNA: TGTGCCTGGAGAGAAGGACTAGCGGATCTCTACGAGCAGTACTTC. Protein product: CAWREGLADLYEQYF.

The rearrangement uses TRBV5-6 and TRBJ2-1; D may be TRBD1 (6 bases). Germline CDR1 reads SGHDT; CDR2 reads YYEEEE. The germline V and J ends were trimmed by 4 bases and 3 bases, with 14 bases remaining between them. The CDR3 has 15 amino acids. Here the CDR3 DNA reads TGTGCCAGCAGCGCTGACAGGTACGGCTACAATGAGCAGTTCTTC. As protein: CASSADRYGYNEQFF.

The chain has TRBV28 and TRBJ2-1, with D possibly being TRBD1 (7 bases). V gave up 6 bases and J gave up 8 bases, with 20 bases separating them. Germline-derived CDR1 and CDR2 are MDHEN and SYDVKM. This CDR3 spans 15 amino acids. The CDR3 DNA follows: TGTGCCAGCAGCACGTGGGACAGAGGAGGGGATGAGCAGTTCTTC. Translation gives CASSTWDRGGDEQFF.

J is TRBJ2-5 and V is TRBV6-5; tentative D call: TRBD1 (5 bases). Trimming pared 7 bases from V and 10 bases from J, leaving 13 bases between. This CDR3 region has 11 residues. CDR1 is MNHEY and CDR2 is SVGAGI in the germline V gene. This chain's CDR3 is CASTAGFDQYF. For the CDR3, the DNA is TGTGCCAGCACTGCAGGGTTTGACCAGTACTTC.

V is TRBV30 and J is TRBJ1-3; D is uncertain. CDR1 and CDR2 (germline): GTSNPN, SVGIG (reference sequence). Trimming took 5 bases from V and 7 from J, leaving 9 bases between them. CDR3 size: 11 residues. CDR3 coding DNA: TGTGCCTGGCATGGGTGGAACACCATATATTTT. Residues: CAWHGWNTIYF. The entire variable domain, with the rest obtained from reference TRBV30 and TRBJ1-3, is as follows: SQTIHQWPATLVQPVGSPLSLECTVEGTSNPNLYWYRQAAGRGLQLLFYSVGIGQISSEVPQNLSASRPQDRQFILSSKKLLLSDSGFYLCAWHGWNTIYFGEGSWLTVV.

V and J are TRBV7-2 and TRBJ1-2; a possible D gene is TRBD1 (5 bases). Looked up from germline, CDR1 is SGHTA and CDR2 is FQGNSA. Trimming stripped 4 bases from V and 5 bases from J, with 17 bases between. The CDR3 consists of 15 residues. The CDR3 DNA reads TGTGCCAGCAGCTCCTCCAGGGAGCCAGGTTATGGCTACACCTTC. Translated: CASSSSREPGYGYTF.

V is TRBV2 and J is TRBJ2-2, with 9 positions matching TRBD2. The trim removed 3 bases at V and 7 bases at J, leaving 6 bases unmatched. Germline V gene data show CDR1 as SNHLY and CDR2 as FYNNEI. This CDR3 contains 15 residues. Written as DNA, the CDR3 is TGTGCCAGCAGTGAGGTGCTAGCGGGGTACGGGGAGCTGTTTTTT. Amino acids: CASSEVLAGYGELFF.

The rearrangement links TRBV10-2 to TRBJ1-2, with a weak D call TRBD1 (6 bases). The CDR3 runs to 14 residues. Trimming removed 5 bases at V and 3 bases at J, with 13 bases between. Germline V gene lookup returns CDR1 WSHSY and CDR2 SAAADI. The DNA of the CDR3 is TGCGCCAGCAGTTTTTCTGAGGGGGACTATGGCTACACCTTC. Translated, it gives CASSFSEGDYGYTF.

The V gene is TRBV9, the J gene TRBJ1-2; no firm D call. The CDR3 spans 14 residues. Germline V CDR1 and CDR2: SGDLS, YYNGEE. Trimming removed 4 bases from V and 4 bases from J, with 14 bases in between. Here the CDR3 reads CASSPEGSGYGYTF. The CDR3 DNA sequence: TGTGCCAGCAGCCCCGAGGGCTCGGGCTATGGCTACACCTTC.

CDR3 amino acids: CASSPGQLNEQFF. CDR3 bases: TGTGCCAGTAGTCCGGGACAGTTGAATGAGCAGTTCTTC. The J gene is TRBJ2-1, the V gene TRBV19, with 7 bases matching TRBD1. The CDR3 has 13 residues. The J segment lost 7 bases and the V segment lost 5 bases, leaving 5 bases of the junction unmatched. CDR1 LNHDA and CDR2 SQIVND come from the germline V gene (reference sequence).

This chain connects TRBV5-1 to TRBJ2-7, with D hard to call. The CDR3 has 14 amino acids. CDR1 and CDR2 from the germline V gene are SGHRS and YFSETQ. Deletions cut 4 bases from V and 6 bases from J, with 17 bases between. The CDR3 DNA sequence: TGCGCCAGCAGCCAGTCCCCACGTCATCCCGAGCAGTACTTC. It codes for CASSQSPRHPEQYF.

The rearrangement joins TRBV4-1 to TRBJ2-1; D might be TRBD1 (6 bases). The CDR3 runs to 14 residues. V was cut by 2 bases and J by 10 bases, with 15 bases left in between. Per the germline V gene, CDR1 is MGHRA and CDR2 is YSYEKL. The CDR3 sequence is CASSQRGAGTEQFF. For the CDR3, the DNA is TGCGCCAGCAGCCAAAGGGGCGCCGGGACAGAGCAGTTCTTC.

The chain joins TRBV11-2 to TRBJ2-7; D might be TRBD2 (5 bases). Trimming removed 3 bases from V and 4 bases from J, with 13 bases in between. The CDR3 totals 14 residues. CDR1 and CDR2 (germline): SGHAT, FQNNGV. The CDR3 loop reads CASSFFGLGYEQYF. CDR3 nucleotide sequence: TGTGCCAGCAGCTTTTTTGGACTTGGGTACGAGCAGTACTTC.

CDR3 amino acids: CASSLRGPGTEAFF. Written as DNA, the CDR3 is TGTGCCAGCAGTTTAAGGGGGCCGGGGACTGAAGCTTTCTTT. This chain uses TRBV28 with TRBJ1-1; 7 bases fit TRBD1. CDR1 is MDHEN and CDR2 is SYDVKM in the germline V gene. The CDR3 is made up of 14 amino acids. V lost 2 bases and J lost 5; bases outside the gene matches: 5.

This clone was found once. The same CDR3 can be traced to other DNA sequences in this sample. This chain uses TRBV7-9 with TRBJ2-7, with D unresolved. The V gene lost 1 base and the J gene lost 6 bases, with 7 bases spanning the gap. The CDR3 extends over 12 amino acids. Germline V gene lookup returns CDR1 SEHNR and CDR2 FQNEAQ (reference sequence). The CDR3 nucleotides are TGTGCCAGCAGCTTAGGACAACCCGAGCAGTACTTC. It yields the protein CASSLGQPEQYF.

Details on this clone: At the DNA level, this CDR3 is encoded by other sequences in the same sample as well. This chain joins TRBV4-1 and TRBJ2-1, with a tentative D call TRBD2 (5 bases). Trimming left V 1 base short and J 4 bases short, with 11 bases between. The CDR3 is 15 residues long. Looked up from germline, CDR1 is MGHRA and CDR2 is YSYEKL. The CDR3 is CASSQASGTYNEQFF. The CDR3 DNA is TGCGCCAGCAGCCAAGCCAGCGGAACTTACAATGAGCAGTTCTTC.

The CDR3 loop is CASSPSGTSTDTQYF. The CDR3 DNA sequence: TGTGCCAGCAGCCCCAGCGGTACTAGCACAGATACGCAGTATTTT. This chain links TRBV9 with TRBJ2-3; D might be TRBD2 (5 bases). This CDR3 spans 15 amino acids. CDR1 is SGDLS, CDR2 YYNGEE, per germline. V gave up 4 bases and J gave up 0 bases, with 12 bases separating them.

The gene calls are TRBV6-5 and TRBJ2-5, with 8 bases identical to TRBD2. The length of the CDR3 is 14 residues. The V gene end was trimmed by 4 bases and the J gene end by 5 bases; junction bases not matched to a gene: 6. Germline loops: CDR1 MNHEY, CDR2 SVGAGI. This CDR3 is CASSFGTSQETQYF. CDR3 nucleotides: TGTGCCAGCAGTTTTGGGACTAGTCAGGAGACCCAGTACTTC.

The CDR3 is CARKRLLQFF. In DNA, the CDR3 is TGTGCCAGAAAGCGGCTTCTTCAGTTCTTC. The chain uses TRBV11-3 and TRBJ2-1, with a possible D match to TRBD2 (5 bases). V lost 9 bases, J lost 13 bases, and 13 bases lay in between. This CDR3 is built from 10 residues. The germline gives CDR1 SGHNT, CDR2 YENEEA.

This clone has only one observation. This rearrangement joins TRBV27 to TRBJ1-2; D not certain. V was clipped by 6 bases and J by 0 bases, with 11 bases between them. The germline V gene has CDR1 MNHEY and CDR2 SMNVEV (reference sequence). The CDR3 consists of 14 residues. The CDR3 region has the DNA TGTGCCAGCAGATCTCCGGAATCTAACTATGGCTACACCTTC. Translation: CASRSPESNYGYTF.

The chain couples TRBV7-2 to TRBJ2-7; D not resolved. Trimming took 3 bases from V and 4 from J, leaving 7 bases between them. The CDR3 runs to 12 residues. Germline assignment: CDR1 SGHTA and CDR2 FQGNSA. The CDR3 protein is CASSFGPYEQYF. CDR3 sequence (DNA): TGTGCCAGCAGCTTTGGGCCTTACGAGCAGTACTTC. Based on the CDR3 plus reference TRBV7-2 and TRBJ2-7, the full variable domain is GAGVSQSPSNKVTEKGKDVELRCDPISGHTALYWYRQSLGQGLEFLIYFQGNSAPDKSGLPSDRFSAERTGGSVSTLTIQRTQQEDSAVYLCASSFGPYEQYFGPGTRLTVT.

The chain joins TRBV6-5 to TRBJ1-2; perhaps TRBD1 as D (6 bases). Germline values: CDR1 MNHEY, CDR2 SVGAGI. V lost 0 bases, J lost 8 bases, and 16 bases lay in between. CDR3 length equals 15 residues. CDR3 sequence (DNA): TGTGCCAGCAGTTACTCCCAGGGGTCGGAACAGGGCTACACCTTC. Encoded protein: CASSYSQGSEQGYTF.

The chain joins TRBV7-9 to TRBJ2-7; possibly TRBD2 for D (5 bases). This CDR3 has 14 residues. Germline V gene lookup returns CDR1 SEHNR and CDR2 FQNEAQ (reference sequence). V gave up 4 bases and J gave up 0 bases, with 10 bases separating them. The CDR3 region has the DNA TGTGCCAGCAGCTATTCCGGGGACTCCTACGAGCAGTACTTC. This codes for CASSYSGDSYEQYF. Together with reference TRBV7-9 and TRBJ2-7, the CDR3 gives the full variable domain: DTGVSQNPRHKITKRGQNVTFRCDPISEHNRLYWYRQTLGQGPEFLTYFQNEAQLEKSRLLSDRFSAERPKGSFSTLEIQRTEQGDSAMYLCASSYSGDSYEQYFGPGTRLTVT.

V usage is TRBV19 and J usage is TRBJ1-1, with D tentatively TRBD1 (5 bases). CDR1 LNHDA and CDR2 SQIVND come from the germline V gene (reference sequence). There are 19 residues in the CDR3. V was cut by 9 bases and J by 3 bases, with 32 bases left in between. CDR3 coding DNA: TGTGCCAGAGAACTCGTACAGACAGAACACCCCGGAGGGGACACTGAAGCTTTCTTT. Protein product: CARELVQTEHPGGDTEAFF.

This CDR3 reads CASSLEAEAYEQYF. The CDR3 region has the DNA TGTGCCAGCAGCTTGGAAGCGGAGGCCTACGAGCAGTACTTC. This sequence joins TRBV5-4 and TRBJ2-7; perhaps TRBD2 as D (5 bases). This CDR3 comprises 14 residues. V was cut by 0 bases and J by 2 bases, with 9 bases left in between. CDR1 SGHNT and CDR2 YYREEE come from the germline V gene (reference sequence).

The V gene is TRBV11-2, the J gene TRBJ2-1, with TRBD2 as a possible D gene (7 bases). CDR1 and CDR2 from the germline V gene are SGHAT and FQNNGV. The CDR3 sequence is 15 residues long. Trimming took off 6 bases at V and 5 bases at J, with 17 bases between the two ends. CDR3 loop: CASSGGAVLNNEQFF. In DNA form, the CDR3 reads TGTGCCAGCAGTGGGGGGGCAGTGCTTAACAATGAGCAGTTCTTC.

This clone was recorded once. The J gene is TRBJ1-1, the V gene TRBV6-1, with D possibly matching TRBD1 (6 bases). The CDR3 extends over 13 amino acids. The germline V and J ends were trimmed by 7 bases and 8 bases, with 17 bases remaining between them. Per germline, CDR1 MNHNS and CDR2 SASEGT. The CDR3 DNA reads TGTGCCAGCACCGAGGAGGGGGGGAAAGAAGCTTTCTTT. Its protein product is CASTEEGGKEAFF.

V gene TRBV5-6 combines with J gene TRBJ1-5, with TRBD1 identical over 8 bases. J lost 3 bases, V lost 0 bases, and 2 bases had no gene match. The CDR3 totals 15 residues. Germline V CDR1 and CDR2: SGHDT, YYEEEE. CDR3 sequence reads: CASSLGQGNNQPQHF. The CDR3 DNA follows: TGTGCCAGCAGCTTGGGACAGGGGAACAATCAGCCCCAGCATTTT.

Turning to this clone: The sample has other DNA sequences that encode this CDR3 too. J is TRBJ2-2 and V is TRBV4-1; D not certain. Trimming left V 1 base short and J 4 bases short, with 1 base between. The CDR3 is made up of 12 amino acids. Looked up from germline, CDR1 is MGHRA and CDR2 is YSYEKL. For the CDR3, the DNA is TGCGCCAGCAGCCAAGGCACCGGGGAGCTGTTTTTT. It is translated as CASSQGTGELFF.